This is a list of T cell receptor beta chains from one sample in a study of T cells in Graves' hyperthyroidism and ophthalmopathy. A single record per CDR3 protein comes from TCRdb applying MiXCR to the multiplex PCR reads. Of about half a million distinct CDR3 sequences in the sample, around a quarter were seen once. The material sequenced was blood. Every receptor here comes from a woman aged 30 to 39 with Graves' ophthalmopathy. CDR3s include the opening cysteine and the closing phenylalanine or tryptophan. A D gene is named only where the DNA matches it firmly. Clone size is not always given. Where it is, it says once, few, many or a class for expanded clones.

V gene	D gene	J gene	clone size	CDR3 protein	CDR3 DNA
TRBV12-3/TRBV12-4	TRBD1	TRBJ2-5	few	CASSLGTGVQETQYF	TGTGCCAGCAGTCTCGGGACAGGCGTCCAAGAGACCCAGTACTTC
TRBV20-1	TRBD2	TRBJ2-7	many	CSALAGGGYEQYF	TGCAGCGCCCTAGCGGGGGGGGGCTACGAGCAGTACTTC
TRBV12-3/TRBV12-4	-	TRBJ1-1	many	CASSIYTEAFF	TGTGCCAGCAGTATTTACACTGAAGCTTTCTTT
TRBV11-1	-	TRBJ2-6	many	CASSHGQPSGANVLTF	TGTGCCAGCAGCCACGGACAGCCCTCTGGGGCCAACGTCCTGACTTTC
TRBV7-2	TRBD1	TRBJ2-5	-	CASSPGQGRLETQYF	TGTGCCAGCAGCCCGGGACAGGGTCGCCTAGAGACCCAGTACTTC
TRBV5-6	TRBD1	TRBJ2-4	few	CASSVGQGANIQYF	TGTGCCAGCAGCGTCGGACAGGGAGCAAACATTCAGTACTTC
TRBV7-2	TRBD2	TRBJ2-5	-	CASSLTSGGALETQYF	TGTGCCAGCAGCTTAACTAGCGGGGGGGCCCTAGAGACCCAGTACTTC
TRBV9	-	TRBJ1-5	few	CASSVGQGWQPQHF	TGTGCCAGCAGCGTTGGGCAGGGTTGGCAGCCCCAGCATTTT
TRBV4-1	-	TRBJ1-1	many	CASSQEGARVEAFF	TGCGCCAGCAGCCAAGAAGGTGCCAGGGTGGAAGCTTTCTTT
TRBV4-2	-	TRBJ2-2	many	CASSQGRSAVSNGELFF	TGTGCCAGCAGCCAAGGACGTAGCGCCGTCTCAAACGGGGAGCTGTTTTTT
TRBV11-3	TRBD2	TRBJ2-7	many	CASSLVGLAGHYEQYF	TGTGCCAGCAGCTTAGTGGGACTAGCGGGTCACTACGAGCAGTACTTC
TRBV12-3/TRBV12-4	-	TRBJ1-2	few	CASSPGGGVRYGYTF	TGTGCCAGCAGTCCGGGCGGGGGGGTGCGCTATGGCTACACCTTC
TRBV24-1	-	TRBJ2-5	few	CATSEGGRQETQYF	TGTGCCACCAGTGAGGGGGGGCGACAAGAGACCCAGTACTTC
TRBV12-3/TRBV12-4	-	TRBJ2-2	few	CASSPPGPQRELFF	TGTGCCAGCAGCCCGCCGGGACCGCAGCGGGAGCTGTTTTTT
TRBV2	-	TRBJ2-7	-	CASAMQRTYEQYF	TGTGCCAGCGCTATGCAGAGAACCTACGAGCAGTACTTC
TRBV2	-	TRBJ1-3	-	CASSEGGSGNTIYF	TGTGCCAGCAGTGAGGGAGGCTCTGGAAACACCATATATTTT
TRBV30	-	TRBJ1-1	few	CAWYTGLWTEAFF	TGTGCCTGGTACACAGGGCTGTGGACTGAAGCTTTCTTT
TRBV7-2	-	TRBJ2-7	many	CASGRYVSYEQYF	TGTGCCAGCGGAAGATATGTTTCCTACGAGCAGTACTTC